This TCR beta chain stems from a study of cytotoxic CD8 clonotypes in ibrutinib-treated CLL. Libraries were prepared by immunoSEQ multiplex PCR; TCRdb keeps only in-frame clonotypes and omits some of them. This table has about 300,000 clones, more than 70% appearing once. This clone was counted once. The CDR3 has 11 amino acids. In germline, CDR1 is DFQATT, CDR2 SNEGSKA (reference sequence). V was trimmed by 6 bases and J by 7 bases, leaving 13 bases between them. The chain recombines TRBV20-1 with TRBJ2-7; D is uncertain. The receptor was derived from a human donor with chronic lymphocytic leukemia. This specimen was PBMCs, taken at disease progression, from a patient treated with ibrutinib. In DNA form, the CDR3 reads TGCAGTGCCCCTCTAGTGGGGGAGCAGTACTTC. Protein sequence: CSAPLVGEQYF.